In its sample, the clone carrying this TCR beta chain ranks as medium-sized. These data originate in a study of HIV-infected patients and healthy controls. Germline-derived CDR1 and CDR2 are MGHDK and SYGVNS. This CDR3 is 14 amino acids long. V lost 6 bases, J lost 7 bases, and 6 bases stayed unmatched. TCRdb fed the 5' RACE reads into MiXCR, producing one record per CDR3 protein. Among roughly 18,000 distinct CDR3 sequences, roughly a fifth were seen once, and the ten largest hold approximately 33%. This receptor was obtained from a human donor in good health. The J gene is TRBJ1-4, the V gene TRBV25-1, with TRBD1 identical over 9 bases. Sample: CD8+ T cells from blood. DNA of the CDR3: TGTGCCAGCAGCAGGACAGGGGAAAGTGAAAAACTGTTTTTT. Translating gives CASSRTGESEKLFF.